The clone carrying this T cell receptor (beta chain) has more than one count but fewer than ten. Its antigen remains unknown. The data are from a study of cytomegalovirus exposure and HLA in healthy donors. Whole-study findings and limits: The authors assumed roughly uniform sequencing depth across donors for presence/absence analyses. In a later analysis, most CMV-associated TCR beta chains appeared HLA-restricted. There were several of the most significant clusters that appeared linked to common viral pathogens in a later analysis.

All donors participated as healthy donors of bone marrow. Primers for the PCR totalled 60 Vbeta and 13 Jbeta. Repertoires were generated with immunoSEQ multiplex PCR, while TCRdb's copy carries only in-frame clones and drops some. The sample has fewer than 150,000 clones, approximately 76% seen once. The sample was PBMCs. This clonotype was sampled from a man aged 50 to 59 in good health and CMV-seropositive.

The CDR3 DNA is TGTGCCAGCAGGGGTGACAGGGGGACCTACAATGAGCAGTTCTTC. As protein: CASRGDRGTYNEQFF. The chain joins TRBV6-5 to TRBJ2-1; 9 nucleotides match TRBD1. Losses at the gene ends were 6 bases for V and 2 bases for J; bases not matched to a gene: 5. Germline V gene lookup returns CDR1 MNHEY and CDR2 SVGAGI. This CDR3 contains 15 residues.